This T cell receptor (beta chain) was captured in a study of blood T cell repertoires in COVID-19. A single count supports this clone. V lost 4 bases to trimming and J lost 7 bases, with 17 bases between them. The CDR3 spans 15 residues. Germline lookup yields CDR1 SGHDN and CDR2 FVKESK. Using immunoSEQ multiplex PCR, the repertoire was profiled, and TCRdb retains in-frame clones only, with some absent. In the table there are just over 350,000 clones, more than 85% of which are singletons. The receptor's source is a woman in her 30s who had recovered from COVID-19. This chain joins TRBV14 and TRBJ2-1; D is perhaps TRBD2 (5 bases). The sample taken for sequencing was PBMCs or T cells enriched from blood (not recorded which). Here the CDR3 DNA reads TGTGCCAGCAGCCCCCGAGGACGGGATGGTAATGAGCAGTTCTTC. Translating it yields CASSPRGRDGNEQFF.